These T cell receptor beta chains were read from a single sample in a study of blood T cell repertoires in COVID-19. Measured with immunoSEQ multiplex PCR; TCRdb has only the in-frame clones, and not every one. Of about 200,000 clones in the sample, about 84% were seen once. The sequencing input was peripheral blood. These receptors came from a woman over 75 with acute or convalescent COVID-19. Both conserved end residues are part of each CDR3. The D gene is left open where the match is weak. Rows give clone size only sometimes, using once, few, many, or a class for an expanded clone.

CASNDGAIDTQYF | TGTGCCAGTAACGATGGGGCCATCGATACGCAGTATTTT | TRBV19 | . | . | TRBJ2-3
CASSAVQGPNTEAFF | TGTGCCAGCAGCGCTGTACAGGGACCTAACACTGAAGCTTTCTTT | TRBV21-1 | . | . | TRBJ1-1
CASSAAGTGGVGNTIYF | TGTGCCAGTAGTGCCGCCGGGACAGGGGGAGTCGGAAACACCATATATTTT | TRBV19 | . | TRBD1 | TRBJ1-3
CASRPKNSGNTIYF | TGTGCCAGCAGGCCTAAGAACTCTGGAAACACCATATATTTT | TRBV6-6 | . | . | TRBJ1-3
CASSLPNTGELFF | TGTGCCAGCAGTCTACCAAACACCGGGGAGCTGTTTTTT | TRBV12-3/TRBV12-4 | . | . | TRBJ2-2
CASSLAGGIQETQYF | TGTGCCAGCAGTCTAGCGGGGGGTATACAAGAGACCCAGTACTTC | TRBV5-4 | . | TRBD2 | TRBJ2-5
CASSSWTSGGTQYF | TGTGCCAGCAGTTCTTGGACTAGCGGGGGCACGCAGTATTTT | TRBV6-5 | . | TRBD2 | TRBJ2-3
CASSIDLAGVYTDTQYF | TGTGCCAGTAGTATAGATCTGGCGGGGGTGTACACAGATACGCAGTATTTT | TRBV19 | . | TRBD2 | TRBJ2-3
CASSQVSSGRAKSYEQYF | TGTGCCAGCAGCCAAGTTAGTAGCGGGAGGGCCAAATCGTACGAGCAGTACTTC | TRBV4-2 | . | TRBD2 | TRBJ2-7
CASSPRGGGEKLFF | TGTGCCAGCAGCCCCCGGGGCGGGGGTGAAAAACTGTTTTTT | TRBV3-1/TRBV3-2 | . | . | TRBJ1-4
CAAGWTGVGSPLHF | TGTGCCGCAGGGTGGACAGGGGTTGGTTCACCCCTCCACTTT | TRBV28 | . | TRBD1 | TRBJ1-6
CASSWGQGYEQYF | TGTGCCAGCAGCTGGGGACAGGGCTACGAGCAGTACTTC | TRBV13 | . | TRBD1 | TRBJ2-7
CASSHSQNTEAFF | TGTGCCAGCAGTCACAGCCAGAACACTGAAGCTTTCTTT | TRBV28 | . | . | TRBJ1-1
CASSDLGSYNEQFF | TGTGCCAGCAGTGATCTAGGTTCCTACAATGAGCAGTTCTTC | TRBV6-1 | . | . | TRBJ2-1
CASSLGPIAGSYEQYF | TGTGCCAGCAGCTTAGGGCCGATAGCGGGGTCCTACGAGCAGTACTTC | TRBV11-2 | few | TRBD2 | TRBJ2-7
CASGFSGSGNQPQHF | TGTGCTAGTGGTTTCAGCGGGTCGGGCAATCAGCCCCAGCATTTT | TRBV12-5 | . | . | TRBJ1-5
CASSLGGMPQHF | TGTGCCAGCAGTTTGGGCGGGATGCCCCAGCATTTT | TRBV12-3/TRBV12-4 | . | . | TRBJ1-5
CSVEAVANYGYTF | TGCAGCGTTGAGGCGGTAGCTAACTATGGCTACACCTTC | TRBV29-1 | few | . | TRBJ1-2
CATGTKAPDTEAFF | TGTGCCACCGGAACCAAAGCGCCGGATACTGAAGCTTTCTTT | TRBV6-5 | few | . | TRBJ1-1
CSVRQVTNTGELFF | TGCAGCGTCCGACAGGTAACGAACACCGGGGAGCTGTTTTTT | TRBV29-1 | . | . | TRBJ2-2